The present T cell receptor beta chain was sequenced within a study of identifying expanded T cells in peripheral blood. Some clones are missing from TCRdb's copy, which holds only in-frame ones; the method was immunoSEQ multiplex PCR. The sample lists roughly 100,000 clones, 85% to 90% seen once, with about a sixth in the top ten. Germline assignment: CDR1 KGHSH and CDR2 LQKENI. This CDR3 contains 16 residues. J is TRBJ2-5 and V is TRBV18; 8 bases match TRBD2. The end of the DNA fits TRBJ2-7 better, so the J call may be wrong. The material sequenced was blood. The receptor was derived from a person aged 18-69 years in good health. The CDR3 DNA sequence: TGTGCCAGCTCACCAGCGGTGGTAGCGGGGACCTACGAGCAGTACTTC. This codes for CASSPAVVAGTYEQYF.